This TCR beta chain was obtained from a study of shared clonotypes between healthy human individuals. It was at deep level that the assay was run. The assay was immunoSEQ multiplex PCR, and TCRdb's table has in-frame clones only and misses some. The table has about 1.5 million clones, roughly 96% seen once; the top ten hold 1.2%. On this clone itself: The antigen is undetermined.

Study-level points and caveats: Shared across a few donors were 4% to 5% of the naive CD4 clonotypes. Researchers found naive subsets generally carried larger estimated richness than memory subsets. Sharing of clonotypes among donors was expected to vary with sequencing depth.

Sequenced sample: naive CD4+ T cells sorted from blood. Documented subset: CD45RA+ positively selected. The source of this sequence is a young man in good health.

CDR3 sequence reads: CASSPPIQDTDTQYF. In DNA, the CDR3 is TGTGCCAGCTCACCACCGATTCAGGACACAGATACGCAGTATTTT. V is TRBV18 and J is TRBJ2-3, with unresolved D. This CDR3 is 15 amino acids long. Germline V gene sequence: CDR1 KGHSH, CDR2 LQKENI. V lost 0 bases, J lost 2 bases, and 9 bases lay in between. Looking up the rest from reference TRBV18 and TRBJ2-3 gives the full variable domain: NAGVMQNPRHLVRRRGQEARLRCSPMKGHSHVYWYRQLPEEGLKFMVYLQKENIIDESGMPKERFSAEFPKEGPSILRIQQVVRGDSAAYFCASSPPIQDTDTQYFGPGTRLTVL.